This T cell receptor (beta chain) was identified in a study of Graves' ophthalmopathy and Graves' hyperthyroidism. As diagnostic evidence, clinical symptoms, serum thyroxine, TRAb, thyroid ultrasound and orbital computed tomography were relied upon. The study amplified TCR beta CDR3 regions using RNA transcripts. The first-round RT-PCR employed HTBI primers together with the Qiagen OneStep RT-PCR kit. A multiplex PCR was then performed as the second round. MiXCR, run by TCRdb on the multiplex PCR reads, gives a single entry per CDR3 protein. Among about 700,000 distinct CDR3 sequences listed, just over 40% were seen once. The CDR3 runs to 15 residues.

The receptor comes from an adult man with Graves' ophthalmopathy. This rearrangement joins TRBV12-3 or TRBV12-4 to TRBJ2-5; TRBD2 matches at 10 bases. What was sequenced was peripheral blood. DNA for the CDR3: TGTGCTAGTGGCCTAGCGGGAGAGAGTCAAGAGACCCAGTACTTC. It yields the protein CASGLAGESQETQYF.